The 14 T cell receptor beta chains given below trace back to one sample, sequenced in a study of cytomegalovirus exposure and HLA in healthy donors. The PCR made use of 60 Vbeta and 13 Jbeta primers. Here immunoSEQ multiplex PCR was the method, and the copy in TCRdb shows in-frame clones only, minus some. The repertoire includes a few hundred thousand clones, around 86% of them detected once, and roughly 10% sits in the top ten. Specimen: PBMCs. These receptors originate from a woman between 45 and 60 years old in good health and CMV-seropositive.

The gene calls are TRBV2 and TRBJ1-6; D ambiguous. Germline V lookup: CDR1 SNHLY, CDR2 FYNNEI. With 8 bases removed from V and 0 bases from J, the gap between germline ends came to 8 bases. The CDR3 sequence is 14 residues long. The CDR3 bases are TGTGCCAGCCCCGAGAGCTCCTATAATTCACCCCTCCACTTT. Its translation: CASPESSYNSPLHF.

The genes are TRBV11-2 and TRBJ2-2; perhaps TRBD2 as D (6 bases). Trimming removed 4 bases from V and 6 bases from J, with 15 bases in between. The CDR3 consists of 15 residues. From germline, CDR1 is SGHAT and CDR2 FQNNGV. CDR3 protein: CASSWSGTGAGELFF. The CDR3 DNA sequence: TGTGCCAGCAGCTGGTCCGGGACGGGGGCCGGGGAGCTGTTTTTT.

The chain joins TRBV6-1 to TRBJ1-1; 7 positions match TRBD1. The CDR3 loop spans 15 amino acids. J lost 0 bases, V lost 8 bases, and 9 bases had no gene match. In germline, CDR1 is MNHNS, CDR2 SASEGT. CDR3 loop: CASRAGTAMNTEAFF. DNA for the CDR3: TGTGCCAGCCGTGCCGGGACAGCAATGAACACTGAAGCTTTCTTT.

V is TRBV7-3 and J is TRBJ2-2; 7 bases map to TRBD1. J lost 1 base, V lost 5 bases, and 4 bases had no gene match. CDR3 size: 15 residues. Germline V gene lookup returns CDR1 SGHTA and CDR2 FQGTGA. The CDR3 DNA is TGTGCCAGCAGCCGTGGGACAGAGAACACCGGGGAGCTGTTTTTT. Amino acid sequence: CASSRGTENTGELFF.

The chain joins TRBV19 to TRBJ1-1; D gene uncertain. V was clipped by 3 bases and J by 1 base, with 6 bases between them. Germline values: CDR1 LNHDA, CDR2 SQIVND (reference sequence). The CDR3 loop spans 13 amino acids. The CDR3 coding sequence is TGTGCCAGTAGTATTCGGGAGAACACTGAAGCTTTCTTT. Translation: CASSIRENTEAFF. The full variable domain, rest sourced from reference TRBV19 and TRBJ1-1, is DGGITQSPKYLFRKEGQNVTLSCEQNLNHDAMYWYRQDPGQGLRLIYYSQIVNDFQKGDIAEGYSVSREKKESFPLTVTSAQKNPTAFYLCASSIRENTEAFFGQGTRLTVV.

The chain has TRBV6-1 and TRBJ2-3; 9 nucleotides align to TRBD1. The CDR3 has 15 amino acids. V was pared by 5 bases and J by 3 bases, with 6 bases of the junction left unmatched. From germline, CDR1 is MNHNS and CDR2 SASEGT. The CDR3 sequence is CASSRTGERTDTQYF. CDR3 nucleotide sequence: TGTGCCAGCAGTCGGACAGGGGAGAGGACAGATACGCAGTATTTT.

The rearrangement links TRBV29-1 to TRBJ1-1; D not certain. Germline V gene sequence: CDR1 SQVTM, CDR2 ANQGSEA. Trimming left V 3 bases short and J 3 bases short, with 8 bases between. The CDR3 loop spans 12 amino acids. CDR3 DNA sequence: TGCAGCGTTGACAGGCCGGACACTGAAGCTTTCTTT. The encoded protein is CSVDRPDTEAFF.

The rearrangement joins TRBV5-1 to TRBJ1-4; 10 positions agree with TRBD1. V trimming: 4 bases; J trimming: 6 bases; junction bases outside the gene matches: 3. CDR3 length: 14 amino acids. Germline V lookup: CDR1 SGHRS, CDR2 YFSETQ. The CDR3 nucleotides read TGCGCCAGCAGCACGGGACAGGGGTATGAAAAACTGTTTTTT. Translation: CASSTGQGYEKLFF. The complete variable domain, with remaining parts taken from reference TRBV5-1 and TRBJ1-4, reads KAGVTQTPRYLIKTRGQQVTLSCSPISGHRSVSWYQQTPGQGLQFLFEYFSETQRNKGNFPGRFSGRQFSNSRSEMNVSTLELGDSALYLCASSTGQGYEKLFFGSGTQLSVL.

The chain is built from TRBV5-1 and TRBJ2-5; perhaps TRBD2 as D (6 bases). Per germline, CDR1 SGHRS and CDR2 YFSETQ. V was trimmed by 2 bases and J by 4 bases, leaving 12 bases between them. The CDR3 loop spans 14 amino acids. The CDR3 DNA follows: TGCGCCAGCAGCTTCGGAGGGCCCCCAGAGACCCAGTACTTC. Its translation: CASSFGGPPETQYF.

CDR3 residues: CSVADYEQYF. CDR3 in DNA: TGCAGCGTAGCCGACTACGAGCAGTACTTC. The genes are TRBV29-1 and TRBJ2-7, with D hard to call. Trimming cost V 6 bases and J 3 bases, with 6 bases left between them. Per germline, CDR1 SQVTM and CDR2 ANQGSEA. CDR3 length: 10 amino acids.

CDR3 residues: CASSRGQGAVQPQHF. CDR3 nucleotides: TGTGCCAGCAGTCGCGGACAGGGGGCGGTTCAGCCCCAGCATTTT. V usage is TRBV28 and J usage is TRBJ1-5, with 11 nucleotides matching TRBD1. Germline trimming cut 5 bases from V and 6 bases from J; bases unmatched to any gene: 6. The CDR3 length is 15 residues. CDR1 and CDR2 from the germline V gene are MDHEN and SYDVKM.

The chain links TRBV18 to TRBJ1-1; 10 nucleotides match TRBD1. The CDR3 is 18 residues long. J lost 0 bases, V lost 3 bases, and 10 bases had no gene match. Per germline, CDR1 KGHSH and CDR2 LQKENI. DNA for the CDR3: TGTGCCAGCTCACCCGGCGGCGGGACAGGGGATATGAACACTGAAGCTTTCTTT. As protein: CASSPGGGTGDMNTEAFF.

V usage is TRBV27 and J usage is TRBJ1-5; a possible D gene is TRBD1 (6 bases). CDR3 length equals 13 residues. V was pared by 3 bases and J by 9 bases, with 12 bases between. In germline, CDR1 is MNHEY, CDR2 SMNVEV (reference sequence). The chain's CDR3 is CASSLSRDMPQHF. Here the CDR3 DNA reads TGTGCCAGCAGTTTGTCCCGGGACATGCCCCAGCATTTT.

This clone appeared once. The CDR3 nucleotides are TGCGCCAGCAGCCTATCCGGGAGGACCAGCTCCTACGAGCAGTACTTC. It specifies CASSLSGRTSSYEQYF. V usage is TRBV5-1 and J usage is TRBJ2-7, with TRBD2 matching over 7 bases. V dropped 4 bases and J dropped 0; count of bases not matched to a gene: 10. CDR1 and CDR2 from the germline V gene are SGHRS and YFSETQ. The CDR3 is 16 amino acids.